One sample yielded the 30 T cell receptor beta chains listed below, sequenced in a study of identical twins. In TCRdb, the 5' RACE reads were re-called with MiXCR into one record per CDR3 protein. The data show 400,000 to 500,000 distinct CDR3 sequences, under 20% seen once. The specimen sequenced was naive T cells sorted from blood. These receptors all come from a man aged 50 to 59 in good health.

This clonotype was observed at least ten times. The chain couples TRBV5-1 to TRBJ2-7; D may be TRBD1 (6 bases). Germline loops: CDR1 SGHRS, CDR2 YFSETQ. V was clipped by 3 bases and J by 4 bases, with 20 bases between them. CDR3 length equals 16 residues. In DNA form, the CDR3 reads TGCGCCAGCAGCTCGATACCAACGGGACAAGCGTACGAGCAGTACTTC. This translates into CASSSIPTGQAYEQYF.

This clonotype was recorded many times. The chain links TRBV13 to TRBJ1-4; no firm D call. CDR1 is PRHDT, CDR2 FYEKMQ, per germline (reference sequence). This CDR3 has 13 amino acids. The ends were cut back, 4 bases at V and 8 bases at J, with 11 bases in the middle. The CDR3 is CASSSKLREKLFF. The CDR3 region has the DNA TGTGCCAGCAGCTCTAAATTGAGGGAAAAACTGTTTTTT.

This clonotype came up many times. The chain has TRBV7-2 and TRBJ1-2; D unresolved. The V gene's germline CDR1 is SGHTA and CDR2 FQGNSA. The germline V and J ends were trimmed by 4 bases and 0 bases, with 12 bases remaining between them. This CDR3 contains 15 residues. The CDR3 coding sequence is TGTGCCAGCAGCTCAAGACACAGTTCTAACTATGGCTACACCTTC. Its translation is CASSSRHSSNYGYTF.

The chain joins TRBV4-3 to TRBJ1-1; D is ambiguous. Germline V gene data show CDR1 as LGHNA and CDR2 as YSLEER. The CDR3 has 13 residues. Trimming cost V 3 bases and J 5 bases, with 10 bases left between them. The CDR3 loop is CASSHFKNTEAFF. The CDR3 DNA sequence: TGCGCCAGCAGCCATTTCAAAAATACTGAAGCTTTCTTT.

The rearrangement links TRBV2 to TRBJ1-3; possibly TRBD1 for D (6 bases). The CDR3 contains 13 residues. Looked up from germline, CDR1 is SNHLY and CDR2 is FYNNEI. Trimming removed 7 bases from V and 3 bases from J, with 10 bases in between. CDR3 in DNA: TGTGCCAGCAACAGGGCGGTTGGAAACACCATATATTTT. Its translation: CASNRAVGNTIYF.

For this clonotype: A read error may account for a junction end that differs from germline. The chain employs TRBV28 and TRBJ2-7, with 14 bases that match TRBD2. This CDR3 is 15 amino acids long. Germline V gene sequence: CDR1 MDHEN, CDR2 SYDVKM. The CDR3 coding sequence is TGTGCCAGCAGTTTATTGGGGACTAGCGGGAGTCGGGGGGACTTC. Translation: CASSLLGTSGSRGDF.

This clonotype was seen a few times. The rearrangement joins TRBV5-1 to TRBJ2-1; TRBD2 is a possible D gene (7 bases). V was trimmed by 2 bases and J by 1 base, leaving 13 bases between them. CDR1 and CDR2 from the germline V gene are SGHRS and YFSETQ. The CDR3 runs to 16 residues. The CDR3 sequence is CASSLLGGESYNEQFF. For the CDR3, the DNA is TGCGCCAGCAGCTTATTAGGGGGGGAGTCCTACAATGAGCAGTTCTTC. The full variable domain, rest sourced from reference TRBV5-1 and TRBJ2-1, is KAGVTQTPRYLIKTRGQQVTLSCSPISGHRSVSWYQQTPGQGLQFLFEYFSETQRNKGNFPGRFSGRQFSNSRSEMNVSTLELGDSALYLCASSLLGGESYNEQFFGPGTRLTVL.

The chain recombines TRBV20-1 with TRBJ2-7; D is perhaps TRBD1 (5 bases). This CDR3 region has 13 residues. Trimming cost V 0 bases and J 4 bases, with 10 bases left between them. The germline gives CDR1 DFQATT, CDR2 SNEGSKA (reference sequence). DNA of the CDR3: TGCAGTGCTAGAGATCCAGGGCGGTACGAGCAGTACTTC. Translated: CSARDPGRYEQYF.

There are a few counts of this clonotype. The CDR3 loop reads CASRRSGGRTSREQFF. CDR3 in DNA: TGTGCCAGCAGGCGTAGCGGGGGGAGGACTTCTCGTGAGCAGTTCTTC. The V gene is TRBV6-1, the J gene TRBJ2-1; TRBD2 matches 10 bases. The length of the CDR3 is 16 residues. V was pared by 6 bases and J by 9 bases, with 14 bases of the junction left unmatched. The germline CDR1 and CDR2 sequences are MNHNS and SASEGT.

This clonotype has a handful of counts. The V and J genes are TRBV13 and TRBJ2-7; 8 bases map to TRBD2. Germline V gene sequence: CDR1 PRHDT, CDR2 FYEKMQ (reference sequence). CDR3 length: 14 amino acids. J gave up 5 bases and V 4 bases, and 7 bases lay outside the gene matches. The CDR3 loop is CASSSLGRGDEQYF. The DNA of the CDR3 is TGTGCCAGCAGCTCTTTAGGGCGGGGGGACGAGCAGTACTTC.

J is TRBJ2-7 and V is TRBV5-5; D may be TRBD2 (6 bases). The germline V gene encodes CDR1 SGHKS and CDR2 YYEKEE (reference sequence). The CDR3 covers 14 residues. Trimming took off 0 bases at V and 6 bases at J, with 13 bases between the two ends. CDR3 protein: CASSLVTGVGEQYF. In DNA form, the CDR3 reads TGTGCCAGCAGCTTGGTAACGGGGGTTGGCGAGCAGTACTTC.

This clonotype has a count of ten or more. The chain uses TRBV10-3 and TRBJ1-2, with no clear D. V lost 2 bases to trimming and J lost 5 bases, with 18 bases between them. CDR1 and CDR2 (germline): ENHRY, SYGVKD. The length of the CDR3 is 16 residues. As DNA, the CDR3 is TGTGCCATCAGTGAGCCGCCGTTGGCAGGAGAATATGGCTACACCTTC. Translation: CAISEPPLAGEYGYTF.

The DNA for the CDR3 is TGTGCCACCTTGACTTCTACCGATCATGAGCAGTTCTTC. Translation: CATLTSTDHEQFF. The V and J genes are TRBV12-3 or TRBV12-4 and TRBJ2-1; D remains unclear. V was clipped by 10 bases and J by 8 bases, with 18 bases between them. This CDR3 is 13 amino acids long.

This clonotype was found many times. V and J are TRBV5-1 and TRBJ2-2, with D possibly matching TRBD1 (5 bases). The CDR3 runs to 16 residues. CDR1 SGHRS and CDR2 YFSETQ come from the germline V gene. The V end lost 1 base, the J end lost 0 bases, and 10 bases lay between the germline ends. The CDR3 is CASSLYVGANTGELFF. The CDR3 DNA reads as TGCGCCAGCAGCTTGTATGTAGGGGCGAACACCGGGGAGCTGTTTTTT.

The V gene is TRBV11-2, the J gene TRBJ2-5, with no clear D. The germline gives CDR1 SGHAT, CDR2 FQNNGV. This CDR3 has 15 residues. V shed 5 bases and J shed 5 bases, with 18 bases lying between them. The CDR3 loop is CASSQELGRAETQYF. CDR3 sequence (DNA): TGTGCCAGCAGCCAAGAATTAGGACGGGCCGAGACCCAGTACTTC.

This clonotype came up once. This sequence joins TRBV9 and TRBJ2-3; a possible D gene is TRBD2 (5 bases). The germline V gene has CDR1 SGDLS and CDR2 YYNGEE. Trimming took off 0 bases at V and 6 bases at J, with 17 bases between the two ends. The CDR3 sequence is 16 residues long. The chain's CDR3 is CASSVVASTTPDTQYF. Here the CDR3 DNA reads TGTGCCAGCAGCGTAGTGGCTAGCACCACGCCCGATACGCAGTATTTT.

This sequence joins TRBV20-1 and TRBJ1-5, with a tentative D call TRBD1 (5 bases). Trimming cost V 2 bases and J 3 bases, with 14 bases left between them. Looked up from germline, CDR1 is DFQATT and CDR2 is SNEGSKA (reference sequence). The CDR3 has 15 residues. CDR3 DNA: TGCAGTGCTAGAATTCCGGGACTGATCAATCAGCCCCAGCATTTT. Protein: CSARIPGLINQPQHF.

This clonotype was seen more than once but under ten times. This rearrangement joins TRBV7-2 to TRBJ2-7; 9 positions agree with TRBD2. Trimming removed 5 bases from V and 3 bases from J; junction bases left unmatched: 8. The CDR3 sequence is 15 residues long. Germline CDR1 reads SGHTA; CDR2 reads FQGNSA. The CDR3 protein is CASSPRLAVNYEQYF. CDR3 nucleotide sequence: TGTGCCAGCAGCCCGAGACTAGCGGTTAACTACGAGCAGTACTTC. Full variable domain (rest looked up from reference TRBV7-2 and TRBJ2-7): GAGVSQSPSNKVTEKGKDVELRCDPISGHTALYWYRQSLGQGLEFLIYFQGNSAPDKSGLPSDRFSAERTGGSVSTLTIQRTQQEDSAVYLCASSPRLAVNYEQYFGPGTRLTVT.

This clonotype occurred many times. The chain recombines TRBV5-1 with TRBJ2-7, with D possibly being TRBD1 or TRBD2 (6 bases each). This CDR3 region has 14 residues. Germline V CDR1 and CDR2: SGHRS, YFSETQ. Trimming shortened V by 4 bases and J by 2 bases, and 13 bases separated the two germline ends. CDR3 region: CASSRGGGTYEQYF. CDR3 DNA sequence: TGCGCCAGCAGCCGTGGGGGCGGGACCTACGAGCAGTACTTC.

Remarks on this clonotype: A single base separates this from a much larger clone, so it may be a read error. J is TRBJ2-1 and V is TRBV5-1, with 7 bases lining up with TRBD1. Trimming took 0 bases from V and 8 from J; bases not matched to a gene: 11. From germline, CDR1 is SGHRS and CDR2 YFSETQ. This CDR3 region has 16 residues. The CDR3 DNA follows: TGCGCCAGCAGCTTGGATTCTAGCAGGGGGTTCTATGAGCAGTTCTTC. Protein product: CASSLDSSRGFYEQFF.

This clonotype was counted only a few times. The chain recombines TRBV29-1 with TRBJ1-2; weak D call: TRBD1 (6 bases). The length of the CDR3 is 13 residues. Trimming took 3 bases from V and 4 from J, leaving 12 bases between them. Germline V gene sequence: CDR1 SQVTM, CDR2 ANQGSEA. CDR3 DNA sequence: TGCAGCGTTGAGGCAGGGGAAGGCTATGGCTACACCTTC. Amino acids: CSVEAGEGYGYTF.

This clonotype came up many times. V is TRBV11-1 and J is TRBJ2-4, with 7 bases fitting TRBD2. Trimming took 2 bases from V and 0 from J; bases not matched to a gene: 13. There are 19 residues in the CDR3. The germline V gene has CDR1 SGHAT and CDR2 FQDESV (reference sequence). DNA of the CDR3: TGTGCCAGCAGCTTAATTACCGGGACTAACGAACTAGCCAAAAACATTCAGTACTTC. It yields the protein CASSLITGTNELAKNIQYF.

CDR3 coding DNA: TGCGCCAGCAGCTTGGAGGGGGGAAACTATGGCTACACCTTC. Its protein is CASSLEGGNYGYTF. The chain combines TRBV5-1 with TRBJ1-2; D is possibly TRBD1 (6 bases). CDR3 size: 14 residues. Trimming removed 0 bases at V and 2 bases at J, with 8 bases between. The V gene's germline CDR1 is SGHRS and CDR2 YFSETQ.

This clonotype has more than one count but fewer than ten. The chain carries TRBV20-1 and TRBJ2-7, with D possibly TRBD1 on 5 matching bases. The V end was cut by 1 base, the J end by 0 bases, with 13 bases between. The CDR3 loop spans 15 amino acids. From germline, CDR1 is DFQATT and CDR2 SNEGSKA (reference sequence). The CDR3 here is CSARVLGPPSYEQYF. DNA for the CDR3: TGCAGTGCTAGAGTACTGGGGCCACCCTCCTACGAGCAGTACTTC.

This clonotype turned up a few times. The rearrangement links TRBV6-2 or TRBV6-3 to TRBJ1-1; TRBD1 might be the D (5 bases). The CDR3 contains 13 residues. V was pared by 6 bases and J by 5 bases, with 13 bases between. Per germline, CDR1 MNHEY and CDR2 SVGEGT. Written as DNA, the CDR3 is TGTGCCAGCAGCCCCCTTGGGGGGACTGAAGCTTTCTTT. Its protein product is CASSPLGGTEAFF.

This CDR3 is CAWSPGQGNTGELFF. In DNA, the CDR3 is TGTGCCTGGAGCCCCGGGCAGGGGAATACCGGGGAGCTGTTTTTT. The V gene is TRBV30, the J gene TRBJ2-2, with D maybe TRBD1 (6 bases). CDR1 is GTSNPN and CDR2 is SVGIG in the germline V gene (reference sequence). This CDR3 is 15 amino acids long. The germline V and J ends were trimmed by 3 bases and 5 bases, with 16 bases remaining between them.

This clonotype was observed at least ten times. The chain combines TRBV5-1 with TRBJ2-3; tentatively, D is TRBD1 (5 bases). V lost 4 bases and J 0 bases, leaving 12 bases between the germline ends. This CDR3 contains 15 residues. Germline V gene sequence: CDR1 SGHRS, CDR2 YFSETQ. The CDR3 here is CASSLRQSSTDTQYF. The CDR3 bases are TGCGCCAGCAGCCTGCGACAGAGTAGCACAGATACGCAGTATTTT.

This clonotype was recorded many times. The rearrangement links TRBV20-1 to TRBJ2-5, with D hard to call. Trimming removed 2 bases from V and 1 base from J, with 5 bases in between. Germline V lookup: CDR1 DFQATT, CDR2 SNEGSKA (reference sequence). The CDR3 totals 12 residues. The CDR3 DNA reads TGCAGTGCTAGACTAGGCCAAGAGACCCAGTACTTC. It is translated as CSARLGQETQYF.

The rearrangement links TRBV15 to TRBJ1-6, with D perhaps matching TRBD1 (5 bases). Trimming stripped 0 bases from V and 2 bases from J, with 8 bases between. The CDR3 length is 16 residues. The germline CDR1 and CDR2 sequences are LNHNV and YYDKDF (reference sequence). CDR3 DNA: TGTGCCACCAGCAGAGAGGGCAGGGCCTATAATTCACCCCTCCACTTT. Translation gives CATSREGRAYNSPLHF.

In this sample, this clonotype turned up many times. This sequence joins TRBV20-1 and TRBJ1-6, with 9 bases fitting TRBD1. Trimming took 5 bases from V and 0 from J; bases not matched to a gene: 11. CDR1 DFQATT and CDR2 SNEGSKA come from the germline V gene (reference sequence). The CDR3 has 18 amino acids. The CDR3 sequence is CSAVIPGQGYSYNSPLHF. In nucleotides, the CDR3 is TGCAGTGCTGTGATTCCGGGACAGGGTTACTCCTATAATTCACCCCTCCACTTT.